This T cell receptor beta chain was identified during a study of beta chain features in type 1 diabetes. General study findings and limits: Reduced insertions and increased deletions marked VDJ junctions in type 1 diabetes patients. Equally in patients and controls, PCR might preferentially amplify shorter templates.

Sorting that relied on CD45RO/CCR7/CD25/CD127/CD95/CD27 yielded CD4+ naive, central memory, regulatory and stem cell-like memory cells. Germline assignment: CDR1 SGHRS and CDR2 YFSETQ. The length of the CDR3 is 14 residues. The ends lost 4 bases at V and 4 bases at J; junction bases unmatched: 6. The isolated RNA, all of it, was reverse transcribed, so expressed TCRB transcripts were what got sequenced. Sequencing used immunoSEQ multiplex PCR; TCRdb keeps in-frame clones, though not all of them. Among about half a million clones listed, roughly 31% were seen once. This clone was counted only a few times. Its antigen is currently unknown.

The chain uses TRBV5-1 and TRBJ2-7, with 9 bases matching TRBD1. This receptor was obtained from a man between 18 and 29 years old in good health. Sequenced sample: naive CD4+ T cells from blood. The DNA of the CDR3 is TGCGCCAGCAGCGTCCGGGACAGGGCATACGAGCAGTACTTC. This gives the protein CASSVRDRAYEQYF. Complete variable domain (other parts from reference TRBV5-1 and TRBJ2-7): KAGVTQTPRYLIKTRGQQVTLSCSPISGHRSVSWYQQTPGQGLQFLFEYFSETQRNKGNFPGRFSGRQFSNSRSEMNVSTLELGDSALYLCASSVRDRAYEQYFGPGTRLTVT.